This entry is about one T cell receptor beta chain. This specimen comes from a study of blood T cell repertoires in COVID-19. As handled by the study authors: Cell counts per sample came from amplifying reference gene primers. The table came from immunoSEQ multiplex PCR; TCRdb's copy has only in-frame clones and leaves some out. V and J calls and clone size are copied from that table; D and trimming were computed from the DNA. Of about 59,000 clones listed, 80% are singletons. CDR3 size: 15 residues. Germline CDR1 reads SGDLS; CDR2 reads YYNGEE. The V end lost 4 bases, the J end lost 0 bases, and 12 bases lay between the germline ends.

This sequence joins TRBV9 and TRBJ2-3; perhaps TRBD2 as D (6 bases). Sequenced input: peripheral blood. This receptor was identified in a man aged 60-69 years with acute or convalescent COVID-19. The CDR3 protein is CASSRVGGSTDTQYF. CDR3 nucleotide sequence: TGTGCCAGCAGCAGGGTGGGGGGAAGCACAGATACGCAGTATTTT. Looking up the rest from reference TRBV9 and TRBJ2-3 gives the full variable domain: DSGVTQTPKHLITATGQRVTLRCSPRSGDLSVYWYQQSLDQGLQFLIQYYNGEERAKGNILERFSAQQFPDLHSELNLSSLELGDSALYFCASSRVGGSTDTQYFGPGTRLTVL.